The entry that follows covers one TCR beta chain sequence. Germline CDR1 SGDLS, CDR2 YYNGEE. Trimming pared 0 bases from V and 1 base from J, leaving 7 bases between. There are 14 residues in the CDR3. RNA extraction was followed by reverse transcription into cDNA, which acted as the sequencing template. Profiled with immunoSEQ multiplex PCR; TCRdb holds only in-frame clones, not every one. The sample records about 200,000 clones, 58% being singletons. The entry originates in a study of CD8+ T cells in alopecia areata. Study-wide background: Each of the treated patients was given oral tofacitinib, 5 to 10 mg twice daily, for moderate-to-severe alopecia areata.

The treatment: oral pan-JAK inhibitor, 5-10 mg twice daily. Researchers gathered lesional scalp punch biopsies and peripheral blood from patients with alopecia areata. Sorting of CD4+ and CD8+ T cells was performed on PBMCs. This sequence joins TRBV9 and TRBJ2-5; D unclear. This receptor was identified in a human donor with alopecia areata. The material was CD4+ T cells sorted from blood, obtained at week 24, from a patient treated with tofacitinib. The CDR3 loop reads CASSVGLRQETQYF. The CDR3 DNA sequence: TGTGCCAGCAGCGTAGGGCTACGCCAAGAGACCCAGTACTTC.